This entry features one TCR beta chain sequence. Its antigen is unidentified. This entry is derived from a study of T-cell reconstitution after alpha-beta-depleted transplantation in children. Study results and caveats: The study reportedly traced alpha-beta T cells about two months after transplant to several hundred expanded graft clones.

The CDR3 contains 14 residues. Trimming cost V 3 bases and J 1 base, with 7 bases left between them. Germline-derived CDR1 and CDR2 are MGHRA and YSYEKL. As it was prepared, the TCRbeta library received unique molecular identifiers. Via MiXCR, TCRdb re-called the PCR reads, giving one row per CDR3 protein. This sample has roughly 120,000 distinct CDR3 sequences, with under 30% found just once. This receptor was taken from a male patient aged 2 to 9 who had a stem cell transplant for chronic granulomatous disease, so the T cells may come from the graft donor. Sequenced here: PBMCs, mostly from graft donor cells, sampled 180 days after TCRalphabeta/CD19-depleted stem cell transplant. The rearrangement uses TRBV4-1 and TRBJ2-1; no clear D. This CDR3 reads CASSHSISYNEQFF. In DNA form, the CDR3 reads TGCGCCAGCAGCCACTCGATTTCCTACAATGAGCAGTTCTTC.